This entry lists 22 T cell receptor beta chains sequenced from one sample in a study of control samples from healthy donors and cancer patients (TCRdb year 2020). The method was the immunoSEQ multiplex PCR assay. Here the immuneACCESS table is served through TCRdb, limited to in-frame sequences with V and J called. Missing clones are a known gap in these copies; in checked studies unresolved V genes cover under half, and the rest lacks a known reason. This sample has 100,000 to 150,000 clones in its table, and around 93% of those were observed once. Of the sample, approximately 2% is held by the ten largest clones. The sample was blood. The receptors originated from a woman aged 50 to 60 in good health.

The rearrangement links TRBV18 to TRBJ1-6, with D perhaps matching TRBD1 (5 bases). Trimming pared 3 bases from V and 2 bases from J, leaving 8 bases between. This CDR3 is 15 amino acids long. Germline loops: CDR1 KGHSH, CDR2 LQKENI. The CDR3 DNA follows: TGTGCCAGCTCACCGTCGACAGCCTATAATTCACCCCTCCACTTT. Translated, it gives CASSPSTAYNSPLHF.

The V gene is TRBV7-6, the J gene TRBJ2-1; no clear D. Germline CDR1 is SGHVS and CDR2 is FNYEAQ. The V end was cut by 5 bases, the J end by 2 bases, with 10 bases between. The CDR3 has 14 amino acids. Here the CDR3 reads CASSRGATYNEQFF. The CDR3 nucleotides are TGTGCCAGCAGCCGAGGCGCAACCTACAATGAGCAGTTCTTC.

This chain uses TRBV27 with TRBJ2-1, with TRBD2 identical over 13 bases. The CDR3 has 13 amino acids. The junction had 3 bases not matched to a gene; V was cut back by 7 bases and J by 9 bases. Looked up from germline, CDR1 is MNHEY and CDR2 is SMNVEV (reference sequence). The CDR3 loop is CASITSGGGEQFF. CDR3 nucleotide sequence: TGTGCCAGCATCACTAGCGGGGGGGGTGAGCAGTTCTTC.

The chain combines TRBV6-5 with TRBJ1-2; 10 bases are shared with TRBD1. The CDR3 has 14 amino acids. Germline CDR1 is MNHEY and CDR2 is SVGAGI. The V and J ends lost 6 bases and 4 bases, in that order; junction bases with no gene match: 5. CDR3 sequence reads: CASSRQGAGYGYTF. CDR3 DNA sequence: TGTGCCAGCAGCCGACAGGGGGCAGGCTATGGCTACACCTTC.

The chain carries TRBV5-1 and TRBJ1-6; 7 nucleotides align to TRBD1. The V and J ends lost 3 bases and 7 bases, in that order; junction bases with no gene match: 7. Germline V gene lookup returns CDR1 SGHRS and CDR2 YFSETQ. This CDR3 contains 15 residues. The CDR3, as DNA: TGCGCCAGCAGCTCGGGGGCAGGGGGAAATTCACCCCTCCACTTT. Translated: CASSSGAGGNSPLHF.

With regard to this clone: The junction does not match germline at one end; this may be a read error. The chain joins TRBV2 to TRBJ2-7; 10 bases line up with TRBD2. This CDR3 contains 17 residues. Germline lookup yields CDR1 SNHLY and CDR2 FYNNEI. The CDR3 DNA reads TGTGCCAGCAGTGAAGGGCTAGCGGGAGCCGGATCCTGCGAGCAGTACTTC. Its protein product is CASSEGLAGAGSCEQYF.

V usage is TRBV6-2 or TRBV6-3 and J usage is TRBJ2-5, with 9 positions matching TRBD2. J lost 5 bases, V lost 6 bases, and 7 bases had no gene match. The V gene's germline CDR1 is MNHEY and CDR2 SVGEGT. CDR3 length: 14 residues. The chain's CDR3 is CASSRGGAGETQYF. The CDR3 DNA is TGTGCCAGCAGCCGCGGGGGGGCTGGGGAGACCCAGTACTTC.

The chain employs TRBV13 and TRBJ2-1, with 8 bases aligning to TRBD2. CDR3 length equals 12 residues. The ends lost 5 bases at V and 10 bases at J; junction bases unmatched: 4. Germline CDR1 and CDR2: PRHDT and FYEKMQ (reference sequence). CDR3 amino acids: CASSAAGGEQFF. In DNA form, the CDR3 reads TGTGCCAGCAGCGCGGCGGGGGGCGAGCAGTTCTTC.

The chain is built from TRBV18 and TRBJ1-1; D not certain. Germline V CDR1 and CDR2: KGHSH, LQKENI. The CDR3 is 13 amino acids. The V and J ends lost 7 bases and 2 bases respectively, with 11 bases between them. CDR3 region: CASFTSLNTEAFF. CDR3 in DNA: TGTGCCAGCTTCACCTCACTTAACACTGAAGCTTTCTTT.

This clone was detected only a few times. CDR3 in amino acids: CASSLGQGNQPQHF. DNA of the CDR3: TGTGCCAGCAGCCTAGGACAGGGCAATCAGCCCCAGCATTTT. This sequence joins TRBV7-9 and TRBJ1-5; 7 bases match TRBD1. With V trimmed by 5 bases and J by 2 bases, 3 bases remained unmatched. The germline gives CDR1 SEHNR, CDR2 FQNEAQ (reference sequence). The CDR3 length is 14 residues.

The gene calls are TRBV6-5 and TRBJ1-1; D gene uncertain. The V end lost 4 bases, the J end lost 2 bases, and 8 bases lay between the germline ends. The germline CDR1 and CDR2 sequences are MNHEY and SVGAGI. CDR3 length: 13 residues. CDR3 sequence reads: CASSWGLNTEAFF. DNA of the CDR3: TGTGCCAGCAGTTGGGGTCTTAACACTGAAGCTTTCTTT.

CDR3 nucleotides: TGTGCCAGCAGTCCCGGGACAGCATATGGCTACACCTTC. Its protein is CASSPGTAYGYTF. This chain links TRBV2 with TRBJ1-2; 7 bases are shared with TRBD1. CDR1 is SNHLY, CDR2 FYNNEI, per germline. Unmatched junction bases numbered 5, after V lost 5 bases and J lost 5 bases. The CDR3 has 13 residues. Combining the CDR3 with reference TRBV2 and TRBJ1-2 gives the whole variable domain EPEVTQTPSHQVTQMGQEVILRCVPISNHLYFYWYRQILGQKVEFLVSFYNNEISEKSEIFDDQFSVERPDGSNFTLKIRSTKLEDSAMYFCASSPGTAYGYTFGSGTRLTVV.

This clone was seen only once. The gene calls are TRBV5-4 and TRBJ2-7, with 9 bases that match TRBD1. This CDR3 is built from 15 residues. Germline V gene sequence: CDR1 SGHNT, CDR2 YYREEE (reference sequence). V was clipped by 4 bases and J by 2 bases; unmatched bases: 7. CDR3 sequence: CASSPGTGRAYEQYF. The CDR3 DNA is TGTGCCAGCAGCCCTGGGACAGGGAGGGCCTACGAGCAGTACTTC.

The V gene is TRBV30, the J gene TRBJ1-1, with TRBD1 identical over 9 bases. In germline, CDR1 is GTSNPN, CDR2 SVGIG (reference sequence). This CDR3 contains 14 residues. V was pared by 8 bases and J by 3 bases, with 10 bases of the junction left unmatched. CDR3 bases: TGTGCCGCTACAGGGGGCAGGGGGTACACTGAAGCTTTCTTT. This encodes CAATGGRGYTEAFF. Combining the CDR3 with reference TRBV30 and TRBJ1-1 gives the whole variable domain SQTIHQWPATLVQPVGSPLSLECTVEGTSNPNLYWYRQAAGRGLQLLFYSVGIGQISSEVPQNLSASRPQDRQFILSSKKLLLSDSGFYLCAATGGRGYTEAFFGQGTRLTVV.

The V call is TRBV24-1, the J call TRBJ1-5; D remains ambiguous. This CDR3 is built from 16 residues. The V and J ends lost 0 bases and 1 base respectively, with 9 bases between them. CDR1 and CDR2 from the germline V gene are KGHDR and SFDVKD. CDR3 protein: CATSDLPDQSNQPQHF. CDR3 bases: TGTGCCACCAGTGATTTGCCGGACCAGAGCAATCAGCCCCAGCATTTT.

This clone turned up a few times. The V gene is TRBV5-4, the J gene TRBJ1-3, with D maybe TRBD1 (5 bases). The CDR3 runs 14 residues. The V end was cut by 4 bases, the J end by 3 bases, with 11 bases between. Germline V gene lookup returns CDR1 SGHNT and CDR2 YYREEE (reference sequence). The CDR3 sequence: CASSTDSLGNTIYF. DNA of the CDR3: TGTGCCAGCAGCACCGACAGCCTTGGAAACACCATATATTTT.

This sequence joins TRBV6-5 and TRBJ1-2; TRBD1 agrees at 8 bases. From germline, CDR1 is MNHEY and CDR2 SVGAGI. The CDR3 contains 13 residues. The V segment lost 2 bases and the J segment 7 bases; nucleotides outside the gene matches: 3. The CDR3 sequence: CASSYVTGVGYTF. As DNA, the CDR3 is TGTGCCAGCAGTTACGTGACAGGGGTTGGCTACACCTTC.

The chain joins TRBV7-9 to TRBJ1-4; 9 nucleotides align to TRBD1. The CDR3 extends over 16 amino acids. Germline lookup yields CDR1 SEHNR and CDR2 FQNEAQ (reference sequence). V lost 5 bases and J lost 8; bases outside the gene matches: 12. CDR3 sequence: CASSPAGTGLGEKLFF. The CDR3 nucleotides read TGTGCCAGCAGCCCAGCCGGGACAGGGCTCGGGGAAAAACTGTTTTTT.

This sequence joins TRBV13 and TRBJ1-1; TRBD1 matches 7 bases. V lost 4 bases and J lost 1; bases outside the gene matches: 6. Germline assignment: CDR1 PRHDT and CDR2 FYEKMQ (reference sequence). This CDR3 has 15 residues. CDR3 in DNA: TGTGCCAGCAGCTCCGCCCGGACAGGGAACACTGAAGCTTTCTTT. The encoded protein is CASSSARTGNTEAFF.

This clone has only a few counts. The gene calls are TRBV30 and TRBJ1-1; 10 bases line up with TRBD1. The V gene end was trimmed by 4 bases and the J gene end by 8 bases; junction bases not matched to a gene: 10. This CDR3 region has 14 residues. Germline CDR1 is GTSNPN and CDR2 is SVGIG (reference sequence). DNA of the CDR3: TGTGCCTGGACCCGACAGGGGGCTGGGGCAGAAGCTTTCTTT. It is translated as CAWTRQGAGAEAFF.

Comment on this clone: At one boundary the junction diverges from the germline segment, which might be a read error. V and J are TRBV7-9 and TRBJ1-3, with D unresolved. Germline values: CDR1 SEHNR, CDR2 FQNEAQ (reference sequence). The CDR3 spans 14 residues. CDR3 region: CASSPLDSGDTIYF. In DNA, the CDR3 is TGTGCCAGCAGCCCCCTTGATAGTGGAGACACCATATATTTT.

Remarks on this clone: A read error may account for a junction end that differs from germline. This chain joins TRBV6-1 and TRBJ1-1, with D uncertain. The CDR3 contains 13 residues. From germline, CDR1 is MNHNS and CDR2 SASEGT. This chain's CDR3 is CASTELGNTEAFF. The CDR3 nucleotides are TGTGCCAGCACTGAACTGGGAAACACTGAAGCTTTCTTT.